These 27 T cell receptor beta chains came from one sample sequenced in a study of T cells in Graves' hyperthyroidism and ophthalmopathy. RNA transcripts served as the template for amplifying TCR beta CDR3 regions. The HTBI primer set served for first-round RT-PCR of the TCR CDR3. TCRdb analysed the multiplex PCR reads with MiXCR anew, one entry per CDR3 protein. The data show some 380,000 distinct CDR3 sequences, with approximately 12% seen just once and less than 25% held by the top ten. Material for sequencing was blood. Receptors were obtained from a man in his thirties or forties with Graves' hyperthyroidism that later progressed to Graves' ophthalmopathy.

This clonotype was seen more than once but under ten times. The rearrangement joins TRBV10-3 to TRBJ1-5; no reliable D call. V lost 3 bases, J lost 5 bases, and 5 bases lay in between. The CDR3 spans 12 residues. Germline loops: CDR1 ENHRY, CDR2 SYGVKD. Here the CDR3 reads CAISDSYQPQHF. CDR3 bases: TGTGCCATCAGTGACAGCTATCAGCCCCAGCATTTT.

This clonotype has ten or more counts. The J gene is TRBJ1-1, the V gene TRBV28, with TRBD1 as a possible D gene (6 bases). Germline assignment: CDR1 MDHEN and CDR2 SYDVKM. The CDR3 sequence is 13 residues long. Between the trimmed V and J ends, which lost 5 bases and 3 bases, there was a span of 10 bases. The CDR3 spells CASSGRGYTEAFF. CDR3 DNA: TGTGCCAGCAGTGGCAGGGGATACACTGAAGCTTTCTTT.

This clonotype has just a few counts. The chain links TRBV5-1 to TRBJ1-1, with D uncertain. CDR1 SGHRS and CDR2 YFSETQ come from the germline V gene. The CDR3 contains 12 residues. V lost 4 bases to trimming and J lost 1 base, with 5 bases between them. The CDR3 sequence: CASSNTNTEAFF. The CDR3 nucleotides read TGCGCCAGCAGCAATACGAACACTGAAGCTTTCTTT.

This clonotype was seen at least ten times. The chain employs TRBV7-9 and TRBJ2-3; either TRBD1 or TRBD2 may supply D (5 bases each). Germline loops: CDR1 SEHNR, CDR2 FQNEAQ (reference sequence). The CDR3 covers 17 residues. The V gene lost 5 bases and the J gene lost 1 base, with 19 bases spanning the gap. The CDR3 region has the DNA TGTGCCAGCAGCAGCGAGGGGACGATGGTAGGCACAGATACGCAGTATTTT. Residues: CASSSEGTMVGTDTQYF.

This clonotype came up a few times. The V call is TRBV7-6, the J call TRBJ2-2; D call uncertain. V was shortened by 0 bases and J by 4 bases, with 15 bases between the two germline ends. Germline V lookup: CDR1 SGHVS, CDR2 FNYEAQ. This CDR3 is 17 amino acids long. The CDR3 region has the DNA TGTGCCAGCAGCTTAGCGCTGCCGGGTTGGAGCACCGGGGAGCTGTTTTTT. It encodes CASSLALPGWSTGELFF.

Concerning this clonotype: One base away lies a much larger clone, so this may be a sequencing read error. The rearrangement uses TRBV28 and TRBJ2-1; 8 bases fit TRBD2. This CDR3 is built from 18 residues. V shed 4 bases, J shed 4 bases, and the junction held 15 bases outside the gene matches. Germline lookup yields CDR1 MDHEN and CDR2 SYDVKM. The DNA of the CDR3 is TGTGCCAGCAGTTCTCCTAGCCGGGGGGGTATCTGTTACAATGAGCAGTTCTTC. Its translation is CASSSPSRGGICYNEQFF.

This chain joins TRBV5-4 and TRBJ1-1; 8 bases line up with TRBD1. Germline CDR1 SGHNT, CDR2 YYREEE (reference sequence). Trimming cost V 3 bases and J 10 bases; bases outside gene matches: 5. The CDR3 length is 12 residues. CDR3 loop: CASSSGGAGAFF. CDR3 in DNA: TGTGCCAGCAGCTCAGGGGGCGCTGGAGCTTTCTTT.

This clonotype has at least ten counts. The chain combines TRBV6-1 with TRBJ2-7, with 9 bases that match TRBD1. V lost 4 bases and J lost 1; bases outside the gene matches: 2. Germline loops: CDR1 MNHNS, CDR2 SASEGT. CDR3 length: 14 residues. The CDR3 bases are TGTGCCAGCAGTGCGGGACAGGGATCCTACGAGCAGTACTTC. As protein: CASSAGQGSYEQYF.

This clonotype appeared many times. The chain carries TRBV5-1 and TRBJ1-2; 8 bases are a match to TRBD1. Germline values: CDR1 SGHRS, CDR2 YFSETQ. V lost 3 bases to trimming and J lost 2 bases; unmatched junction nucleotides: 3. The CDR3 extends over 14 amino acids. The CDR3 loop reads CASSWGTGNYGYTF. The CDR3 coding sequence is TGCGCCAGCAGCTGGGGGACAGGAAACTATGGCTACACCTTC.

The sample holds a few counts of this clonotype. In DNA form, the CDR3 reads TGTGCCAGCTCACCCCGGGACGGAATCTCTGGAAACACCATATATTTT. This translates into CASSPRDGISGNTIYF. The rearrangement links TRBV18 to TRBJ1-3; possible D gene TRBD1, 5 bases. Germline V CDR1 and CDR2: KGHSH, LQKENI. The CDR3 covers 16 residues. With 3 bases removed from V and 0 bases from J, the gap between germline ends came to 12 bases.

The table lists this clonotype with many counts. The chain joins TRBV6-1 to TRBJ2-1; 13 nucleotides line up with TRBD2. The germline V gene encodes CDR1 MNHNS and CDR2 SASEGT. V lost 5 bases, J lost 4 bases, and 5 bases stayed unmatched. The CDR3 has 16 amino acids. The chain's CDR3 is CASSRRLAGGYNEQFF. The CDR3 DNA sequence: TGTGCCAGCAGTCGGCGACTAGCGGGGGGATACAATGAGCAGTTCTTC.

This clonotype was seen only a few times. The chain joins TRBV28 to TRBJ2-1, with TRBD2 matching 8 bases. The CDR3 loop spans 16 amino acids. Germline CDR1 and CDR2: MDHEN and SYDVKM. V lost 6 bases and J lost 2; bases outside the gene matches: 9. The CDR3 protein is CASSPSGGGPYNEQFF. For the CDR3, the DNA is TGTGCCAGCAGCCCCTCGGGGGGGGGTCCCTACAATGAGCAGTTCTTC.

This clonotype was observed many times. The chain combines TRBV12-3 or TRBV12-4 with TRBJ2-2; D ambiguous. CDR3 length: 11 amino acids. Trimming took 5 bases from V and 6 from J, leaving 4 bases between them. The CDR3 sequence: CASSRAGELFF. The CDR3 DNA reads as TGTGCCAGCAGTCGAGCCGGGGAGCTGTTTTTT.

This clonotype was seen many times. The chain joins TRBV12-3 or TRBV12-4 to TRBJ1-3; weak D call: TRBD1 (5 bases). Trimming shortened V by 3 bases and J by 6 bases, and 9 bases separated the two germline ends. The CDR3 extends over 13 amino acids. Here the CDR3 reads CASSFWGPNTIYF. In nucleotides, the CDR3 is TGTGCCAGCAGTTTCTGGGGCCCAAACACCATATATTTT.

V gene TRBV12-5 combines with J gene TRBJ1-3; D call uncertain. The CDR3 spans 16 residues. V lost 0 bases and J 0 bases, leaving 9 bases between the germline ends. The V gene's germline CDR1 is LGHNT and CDR2 FRNRAP. CDR3 amino acids: CASGLVLSASGNTIYF. The DNA of the CDR3 is TGTGCTAGTGGTTTGGTACTCTCGGCCTCTGGAAACACCATATATTTT.

This clonotype has a count of ten or more. The gene calls are TRBV6-1 and TRBJ1-1; D is perhaps TRBD1 (5 bases). This CDR3 spans 20 amino acids. V lost 5 bases, J lost 1 base, and 29 bases lay in between. Germline V CDR1 and CDR2: MNHNS, SASEGT. The DNA of the CDR3 is TGTGCCAGCAGTTTTAGGATCTCGTTCGACAGCCCAAGGGGGAACACTGAAGCTTTCTTT. Protein product: CASSFRISFDSPRGNTEAFF.

This clonotype was observed at least ten times. The chain recombines TRBV20-1 with TRBJ2-5, with TRBD1 matching over 10 bases. Looked up from germline, CDR1 is DFQATT and CDR2 is SNEGSKA (reference sequence). J lost 5 bases, V lost 5 bases, and 5 bases had no gene match. This CDR3 spans 13 amino acids. The CDR3 here is CSAPGQGRETQYF. Here the CDR3 DNA reads TGCAGTGCTCCGGGACAGGGGCGCGAGACCCAGTACTTC.

The chain links TRBV12-3 or TRBV12-4 to TRBJ1-4; 8 bases agree with TRBD1. V dropped 4 bases and J dropped 8; count of bases not matched to a gene: 6. The CDR3 extends over 14 amino acids. CDR3 DNA sequence: TGTGCCAGCAGTTACAGGGGGTCTACCGAAAAACTGTTTTTT. Amino acid sequence: CASSYRGSTEKLFF.

This clonotype has ten or more counts. This sequence joins TRBV27 and TRBJ1-5, with 9 bases fitting TRBD1. This CDR3 has 16 amino acids. The trim removed 0 bases at V and 2 bases at J, leaving 2 bases unmatched. CDR1 and CDR2 from the germline V gene are MNHEY and SMNVEV (reference sequence). CDR3 sequence (DNA): TGTGCCAGCAGTTTATCCGGGACAGGGCGCAATCAGCCCCAGCATTTT. Protein sequence: CASSLSGTGRNQPQHF.

This sequence joins TRBV28 and TRBJ2-3; 14 bases line up with TRBD2. CDR1 and CDR2 from the germline V gene are MDHEN and SYDVKM. V was clipped by 5 bases and J by 6 bases; unmatched bases: 10. The CDR3 runs 17 residues. The CDR3 DNA reads TGTGCCAGCAGTACCCTGACTAGCGGGGGGGCCTGGGATACGCAGTATTTT. It codes for CASSTLTSGGAWDTQYF.

This clonotype was detected many times. The gene calls are TRBV7-2 and TRBJ1-1; TRBD1 is a possible D gene (6 bases). The CDR3 contains 16 residues. Per the germline V gene, CDR1 is SGHTA and CDR2 is FQGNSA. The V end lost 3 bases, the J end lost 0 bases, and 14 bases lay between the germline ends. The CDR3, as DNA: TGTGCCAGCAGCTTTTATCGGACAGACATGAACACTGAAGCTTTCTTT. Translation gives CASSFYRTDMNTEAFF.

This clonotype was counted at least ten times. V and J are TRBV6-2 or TRBV6-3 and TRBJ1-5, with D maybe TRBD1 (6 bases). Germline loops: CDR1 MNHEY, CDR2 SVGEGT. V was clipped by 4 bases and J by 6 bases, with 13 bases between them. CDR3 size: 14 residues. The CDR3 DNA reads TGTGCCAGCAGTTCCTCAGGGGAGGTTCAGCCCCAGCATTTT. Translated: CASSSSGEVQPQHF.

This clonotype was seen repeatedly, ten times or more. The rearrangement joins TRBV7-3 to TRBJ2-3; 15 bases agree with TRBD2. J gave up 9 bases and V 4 bases, and 8 bases lay outside the gene matches. Germline-derived CDR1 and CDR2 are SGHTA and FQGTGA. The CDR3 length is 16 residues. For the CDR3, the DNA is TGTGCCAGCAGCTCCGGGACTAGCGGGGGGCGAGGGACGCAGTATTTT. Protein product: CASSSGTSGGRGTQYF.

This rearrangement joins TRBV29-1 to TRBJ1-1; no firm D call. Trimming removed 2 bases from V and 8 bases from J, with 9 bases in between. This CDR3 is built from 11 residues. Germline CDR1 SQVTM, CDR2 ANQGSEA. CDR3 nucleotide sequence: TGCAGCGTTGAACAGGCAGGAGAAGCTTTCTTT. Translating gives CSVEQAGEAFF.

This chain connects TRBV20-1 to TRBJ2-1; D may correspond to TRBD1 or TRBD2 (6 bases each). The CDR3 has 17 residues. CDR1 is DFQATT and CDR2 is SNEGSKA in the germline V gene (reference sequence). Trimming pared 2 bases from V and 4 bases from J, leaving 21 bases between. CDR3 sequence reads: CSARPTPWGAGYNEQFF. The CDR3 DNA sequence: TGCAGTGCTAGACCCACCCCGTGGGGGGCTGGATACAATGAGCAGTTCTTC.

This clonotype was counted at least ten times. V and J are TRBV12-3 or TRBV12-4 and TRBJ2-7; a possible D gene is TRBD1 (6 bases). V shed 5 bases and J shed 7 bases, with 12 bases lying between them. The CDR3 runs 12 residues. CDR3 bases: TGTGCCAGCAGTCCCCAGGGGTGGGAGCAGTACTTC. Translated, it gives CASSPQGWEQYF.

This clonotype was detected many times. This sequence joins TRBV12-3 or TRBV12-4 and TRBJ1-2, with a weak D call TRBD1 (6 bases). V was pared by 7 bases and J by 6 bases, with 21 bases between. The CDR3 consists of 15 residues. This chain's CDR3 is CASTLMGHQKDGYTF. CDR3 DNA sequence: TGTGCCAGCACCCTTATGGGACACCAAAAGGATGGCTACACCTTC.